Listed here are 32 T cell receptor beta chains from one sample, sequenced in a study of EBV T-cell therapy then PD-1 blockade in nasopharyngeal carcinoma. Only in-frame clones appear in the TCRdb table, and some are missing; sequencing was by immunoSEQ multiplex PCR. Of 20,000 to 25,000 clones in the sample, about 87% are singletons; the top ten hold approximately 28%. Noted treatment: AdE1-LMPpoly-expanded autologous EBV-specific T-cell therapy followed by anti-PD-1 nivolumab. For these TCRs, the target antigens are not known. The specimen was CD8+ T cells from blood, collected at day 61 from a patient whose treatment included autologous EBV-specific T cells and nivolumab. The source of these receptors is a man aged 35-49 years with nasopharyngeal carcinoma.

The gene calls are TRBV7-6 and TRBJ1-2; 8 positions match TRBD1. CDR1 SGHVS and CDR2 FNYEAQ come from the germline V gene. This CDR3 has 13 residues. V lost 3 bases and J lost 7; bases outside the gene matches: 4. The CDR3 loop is CASSLTGDTGYTF. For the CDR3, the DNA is TGTGCCAGCAGCTTGACAGGGGATACTGGCTACACCTTC.

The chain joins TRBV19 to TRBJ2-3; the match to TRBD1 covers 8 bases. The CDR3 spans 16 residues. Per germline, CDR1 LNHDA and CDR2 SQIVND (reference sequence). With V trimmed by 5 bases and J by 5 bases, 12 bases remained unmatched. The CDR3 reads CASSFRQGLLLDTQYF. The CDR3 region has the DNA TGTGCCAGTAGTTTCCGACAGGGGCTGCTACTAGATACGCAGTATTTT. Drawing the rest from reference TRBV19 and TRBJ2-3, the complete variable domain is DGGITQSPKYLFRKEGQNVTLSCEQNLNHDAMYWYRQDPGQGLRLIYYSQIVNDFQKGDIAEGYSVSREKKESFPLTVTSAQKNPTAFYLCASSFRQGLLLDTQYFGPGTRLTVL.

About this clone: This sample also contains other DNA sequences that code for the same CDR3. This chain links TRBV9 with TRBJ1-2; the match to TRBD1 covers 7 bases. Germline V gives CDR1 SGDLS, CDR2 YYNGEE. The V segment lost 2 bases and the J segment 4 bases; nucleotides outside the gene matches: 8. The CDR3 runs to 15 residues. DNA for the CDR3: TGTGCCAGCAGCGTGGGAGCGGGGACAGTCTATGGCTACACCTTC. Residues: CASSVGAGTVYGYTF.

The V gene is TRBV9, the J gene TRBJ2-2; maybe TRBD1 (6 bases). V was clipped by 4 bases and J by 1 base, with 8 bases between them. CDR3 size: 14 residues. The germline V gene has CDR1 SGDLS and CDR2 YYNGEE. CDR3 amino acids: CASSLTGNTGELFF. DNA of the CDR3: TGTGCCAGCAGCCTGACAGGGAACACCGGGGAGCTGTTTTTT.

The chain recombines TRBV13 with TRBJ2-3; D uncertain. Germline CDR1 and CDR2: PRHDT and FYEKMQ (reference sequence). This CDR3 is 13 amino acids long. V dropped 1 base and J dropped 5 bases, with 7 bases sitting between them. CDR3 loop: CASSLEPVDTQYF. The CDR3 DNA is TGTGCCAGCAGCTTAGAGCCGGTAGATACGCAGTATTTT.

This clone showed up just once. DNA of the CDR3: TGTGCCAGCAGCCCCCGCGGGGACAGGGTAAGTCAGCCCCAGCATTTT. Amino acid sequence: CASSPRGDRVSQPQHF. The rearrangement links TRBV21-1 to TRBJ1-5; no DNA check was done on the table's D call, TRBD1. TRBV21-1 is annotated as a pseudogene. CDR3 size: 16 residues.

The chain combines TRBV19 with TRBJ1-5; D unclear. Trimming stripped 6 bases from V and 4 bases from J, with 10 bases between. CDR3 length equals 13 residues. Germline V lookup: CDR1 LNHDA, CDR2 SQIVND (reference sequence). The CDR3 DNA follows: TGTGCCAGTAGCCCTCTGGGAAATCAGCCCCAGCATTTT. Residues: CASSPLGNQPQHF.

The CDR3 reads CASTPTRASGGGYEAFF. DNA of the CDR3: TGTGCCAGCACCCCTACCCGCGCTTCAGGGGGGGGATATGAAGCTTTCTTT. The J gene is TRBJ1-1, the V gene TRBV6-2 or TRBV6-3; 7 bases agree with TRBD1. Unmatched junction bases numbered 21, after V lost 7 bases and J lost 7 bases. Germline CDR1 MNHEY, CDR2 SVGEGT. This CDR3 is built from 17 residues.

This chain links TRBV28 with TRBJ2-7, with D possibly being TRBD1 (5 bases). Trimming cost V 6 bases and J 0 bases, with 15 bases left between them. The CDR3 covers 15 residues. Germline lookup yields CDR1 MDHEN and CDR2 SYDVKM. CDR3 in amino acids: CASRPRGSLSYEQYF. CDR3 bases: TGTGCCAGCAGACCTAGGGGATCCCTCTCCTACGAGCAGTACTTC.

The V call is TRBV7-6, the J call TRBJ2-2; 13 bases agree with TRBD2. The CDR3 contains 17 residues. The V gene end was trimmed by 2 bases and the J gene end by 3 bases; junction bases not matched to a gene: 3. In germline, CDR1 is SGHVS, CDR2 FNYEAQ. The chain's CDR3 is CASSLRTSGGDTGELFF. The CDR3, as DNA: TGTGCCAGCAGCTTACGTACTAGCGGGGGGGACACCGGGGAGCTGTTTTTT.

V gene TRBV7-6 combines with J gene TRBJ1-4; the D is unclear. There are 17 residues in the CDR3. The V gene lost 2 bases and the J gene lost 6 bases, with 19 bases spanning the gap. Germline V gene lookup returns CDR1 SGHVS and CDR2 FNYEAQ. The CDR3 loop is CASSLRAGSDLDEKLFF. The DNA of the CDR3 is TGTGCCAGCAGCTTAAGGGCTGGGTCGGATCTGGATGAAAAACTGTTTTTT.

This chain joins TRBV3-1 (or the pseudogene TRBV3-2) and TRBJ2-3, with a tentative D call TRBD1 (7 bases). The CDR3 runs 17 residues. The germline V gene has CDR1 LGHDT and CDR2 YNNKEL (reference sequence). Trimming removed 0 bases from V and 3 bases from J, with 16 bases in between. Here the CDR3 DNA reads TGTGCCAGCAGCCAAGATTGGGACAGCGGGTCGACAGATACGCAGTATTTT. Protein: CASSQDWDSGSTDTQYF.

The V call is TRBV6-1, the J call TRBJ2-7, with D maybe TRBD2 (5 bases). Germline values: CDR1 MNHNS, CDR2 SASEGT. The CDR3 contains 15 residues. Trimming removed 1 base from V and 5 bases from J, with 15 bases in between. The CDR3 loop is CASSEEGGSVDEQYF. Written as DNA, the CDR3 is TGTGCCAGCAGTGAAGAGGGCGGTAGCGTCGACGAGCAGTACTTC.

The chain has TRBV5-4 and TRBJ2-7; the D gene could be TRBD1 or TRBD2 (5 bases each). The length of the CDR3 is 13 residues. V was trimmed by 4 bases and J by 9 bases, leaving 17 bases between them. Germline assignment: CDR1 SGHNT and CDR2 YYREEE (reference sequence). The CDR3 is CASSPVGWGPQYF. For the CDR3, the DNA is TGTGCCAGCAGCCCGGTAGGTTGGGGACCGCAGTACTTC. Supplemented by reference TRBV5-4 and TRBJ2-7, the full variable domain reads ETGVTQSPTHLIKTRGQQVTLRCSSQSGHNTVSWYQQALGQGPQFIFQYYREEENGRGNFPPRFSGLQFPNYSSELNVNALELDDSALYLCASSPVGWGPQYFGPGTRLTVT.

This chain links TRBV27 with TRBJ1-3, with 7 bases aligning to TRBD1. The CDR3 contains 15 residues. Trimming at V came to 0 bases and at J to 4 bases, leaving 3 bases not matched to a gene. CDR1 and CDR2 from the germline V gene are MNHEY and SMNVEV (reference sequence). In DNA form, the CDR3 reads TGTGCCAGCAGTTTATCGAAACAGGGGGGAAACACCATATATTTT. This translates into CASSLSKQGGNTIYF.

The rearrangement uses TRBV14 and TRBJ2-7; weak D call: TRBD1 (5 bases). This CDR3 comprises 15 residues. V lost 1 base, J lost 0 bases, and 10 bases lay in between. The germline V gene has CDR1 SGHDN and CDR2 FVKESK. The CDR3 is CASSQGRQGSYEQYF. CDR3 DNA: TGTGCCAGCAGCCAAGGCAGGCAGGGCTCCTACGAGCAGTACTTC. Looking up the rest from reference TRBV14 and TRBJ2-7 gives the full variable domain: EAGVTQFPSHSVIEKGQTVTLRCDPISGHDNLYWYRRVMGKEIKFLLHFVKESKQDESGMPNNRFLAERTGGTYSTLKVQPAELEDSGVYFCASSQGRQGSYEQYFGPGTRLTVT.

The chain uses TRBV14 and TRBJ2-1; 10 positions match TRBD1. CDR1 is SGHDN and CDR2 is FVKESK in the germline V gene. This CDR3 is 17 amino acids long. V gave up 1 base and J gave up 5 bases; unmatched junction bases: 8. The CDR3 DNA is TGTGCCAGCAGCCAAGGGTACCGGGACAGGGGCCACAATGAGCAGTTCTTC. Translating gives CASSQGYRDRGHNEQFF.

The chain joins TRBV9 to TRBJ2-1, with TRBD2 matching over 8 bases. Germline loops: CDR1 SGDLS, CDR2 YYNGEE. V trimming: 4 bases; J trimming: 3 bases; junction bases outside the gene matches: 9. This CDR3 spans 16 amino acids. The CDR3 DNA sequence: TGTGCCAGCAGCCTAGGGCGGGGGGATTTCTACAATGAGCAGTTCTTC. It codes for CASSLGRGDFYNEQFF.

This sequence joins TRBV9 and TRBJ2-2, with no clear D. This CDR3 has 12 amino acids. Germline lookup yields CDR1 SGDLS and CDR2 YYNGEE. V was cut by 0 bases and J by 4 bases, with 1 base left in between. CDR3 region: CASSVVTGELFF. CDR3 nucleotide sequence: TGTGCCAGCAGCGTAGTCACCGGGGAGCTGTTTTTT.

CDR3 protein: CASSVYGASSTDTQYF. The DNA of the CDR3 is TGTGCCAGCAGCGTTTACGGGGCTTCTAGCACAGATACGCAGTATTTT. V is TRBV9 and J is TRBJ2-3, with D perhaps assigned TRBD1 or TRBD2 (5 bases each). In germline, CDR1 is SGDLS, CDR2 YYNGEE. Trimming pared 2 bases from V and 0 bases from J, leaving 13 bases between. This CDR3 spans 16 amino acids.

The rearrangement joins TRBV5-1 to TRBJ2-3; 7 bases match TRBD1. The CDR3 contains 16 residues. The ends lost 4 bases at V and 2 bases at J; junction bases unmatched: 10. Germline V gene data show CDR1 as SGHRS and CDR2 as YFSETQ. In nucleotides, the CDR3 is TGCGCCAGCAGCCCCTTGGACAGGACCCTCACAGATACGCAGTATTTT. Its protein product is CASSPLDRTLTDTQYF.

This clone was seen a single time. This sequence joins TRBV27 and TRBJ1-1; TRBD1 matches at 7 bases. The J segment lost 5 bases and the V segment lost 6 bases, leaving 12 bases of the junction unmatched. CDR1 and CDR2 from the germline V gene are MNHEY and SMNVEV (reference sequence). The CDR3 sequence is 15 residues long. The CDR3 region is CASSVGNRGGTEAFF. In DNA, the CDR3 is TGTGCCAGCAGCGTAGGGAACAGGGGAGGAACTGAAGCTTTCTTT.

The CDR3 sequence: CASSYDNRGQPQHF. The CDR3 DNA reads as TGTGCCAGCAGTTACGACAACCGCGGTCAGCCCCAGCATTTT. V usage is TRBV6-5 and J usage is TRBJ1-5; D not certain. The CDR3 has 14 residues. CDR1 is MNHEY and CDR2 is SVGAGI in the germline V gene. Trimming left V 2 bases short and J 6 bases short, with 11 bases between.

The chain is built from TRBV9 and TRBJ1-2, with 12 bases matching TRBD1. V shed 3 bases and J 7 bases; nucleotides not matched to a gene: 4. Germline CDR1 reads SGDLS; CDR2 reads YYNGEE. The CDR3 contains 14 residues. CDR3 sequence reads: CASSGRDRGLGYTF. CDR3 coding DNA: TGTGCCAGCAGCGGCCGGGACAGGGGGCTTGGCTACACCTTC.

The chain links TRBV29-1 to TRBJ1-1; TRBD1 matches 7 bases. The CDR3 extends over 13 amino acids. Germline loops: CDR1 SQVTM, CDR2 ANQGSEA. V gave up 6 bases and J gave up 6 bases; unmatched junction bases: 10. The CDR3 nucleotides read TGCAGCGTGAGAACAGGGGTTGGTGCTGAAGCTTTCTTT. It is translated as CSVRTGVGAEAFF.

This CDR3 reads CARRTGVEAFF. CDR3 nucleotides: TGTGCCAGAAGGACGGGGGTTGAAGCTTTCTTT. The rearrangement uses TRBV5-3 and TRBJ1-1; tentatively, D is TRBD1 (5 bases). TRBV5-3 is marked as an open reading frame, function uncertain. The CDR3 covers 11 residues. Trimming left V 5 bases short and J 7 bases short, with 9 bases between.

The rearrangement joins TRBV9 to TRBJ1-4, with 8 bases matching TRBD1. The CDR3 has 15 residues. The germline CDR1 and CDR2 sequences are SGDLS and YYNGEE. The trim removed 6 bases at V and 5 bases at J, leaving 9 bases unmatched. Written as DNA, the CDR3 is TGTGCCAGCACCAGACAGGGGACAGAGAATGAAAAACTGTTTTTT. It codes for CASTRQGTENEKLFF.

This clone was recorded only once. For the CDR3, the DNA is TGTGCCACCAGTGATTCAAGACACACAGGGGTGGGTGAAAAACTGTTTTTT. Translated, it gives CATSDSRHTGVGEKLFF. The V and J genes are TRBV24-1 and TRBJ1-4; TRBD1 aligns across 7 bases. V trimming: 2 bases; J trimming: 7 bases; junction bases outside the gene matches: 12. The germline V gene has CDR1 KGHDR and CDR2 SFDVKD. This CDR3 spans 17 amino acids.

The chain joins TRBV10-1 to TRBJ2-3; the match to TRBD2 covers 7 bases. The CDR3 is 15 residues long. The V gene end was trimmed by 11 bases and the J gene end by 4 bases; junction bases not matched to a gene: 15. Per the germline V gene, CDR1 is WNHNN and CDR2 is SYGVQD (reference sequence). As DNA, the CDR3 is TGCGCCGGGGAGGGGCTCCACAGTTCTCCAGATACGCAGTATTTT. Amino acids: CAGEGLHSSPDTQYF.

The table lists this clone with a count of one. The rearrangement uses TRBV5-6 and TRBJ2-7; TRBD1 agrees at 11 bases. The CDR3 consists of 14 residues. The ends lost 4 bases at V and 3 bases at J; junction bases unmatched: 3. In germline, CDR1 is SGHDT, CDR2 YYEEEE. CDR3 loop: CASSPGTGGYEQYF. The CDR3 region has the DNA TGTGCCAGCAGCCCAGGGACAGGGGGCTACGAGCAGTACTTC.

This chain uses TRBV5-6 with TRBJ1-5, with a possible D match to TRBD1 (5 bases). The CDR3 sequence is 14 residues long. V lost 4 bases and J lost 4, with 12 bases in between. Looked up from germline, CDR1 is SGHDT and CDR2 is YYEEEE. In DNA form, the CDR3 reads TGTGCCAGCAGCCTAGGACACCTAAATCAGCCCCAGCATTTT. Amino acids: CASSLGHLNQPQHF.

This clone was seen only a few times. The CDR3, as DNA: TGTGCCAGCAGCCTTACCGACGGGGGGCCAGGCGAAAACATTCAGTACTTC. Translation gives CASSLTDGGPGENIQYF. V gene TRBV7-9 combines with J gene TRBJ2-4, with TRBD2 as a possible D gene (7 bases). This CDR3 spans 17 amino acids. Germline CDR1 is SEHNR and CDR2 is FQNEAQ (reference sequence). The germline V and J ends were trimmed by 5 bases and 5 bases, with 22 bases remaining between them.